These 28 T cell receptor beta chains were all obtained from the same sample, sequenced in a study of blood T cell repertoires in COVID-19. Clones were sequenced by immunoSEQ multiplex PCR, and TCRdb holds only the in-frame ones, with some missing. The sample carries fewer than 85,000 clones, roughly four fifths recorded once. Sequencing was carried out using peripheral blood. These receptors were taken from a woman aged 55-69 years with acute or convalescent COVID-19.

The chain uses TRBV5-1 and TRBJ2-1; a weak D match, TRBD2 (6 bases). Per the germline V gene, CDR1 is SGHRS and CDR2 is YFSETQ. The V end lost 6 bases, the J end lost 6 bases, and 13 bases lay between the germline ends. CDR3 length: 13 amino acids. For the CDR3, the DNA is TGCGCCAGCAAGGAGGGGCCCGGCAATGAGCAGTTCTTC. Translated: CASKEGPGNEQFF.

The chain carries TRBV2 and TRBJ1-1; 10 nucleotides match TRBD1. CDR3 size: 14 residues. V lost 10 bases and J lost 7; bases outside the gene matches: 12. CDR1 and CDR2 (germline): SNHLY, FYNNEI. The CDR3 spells CATVIDRGRYEAFF. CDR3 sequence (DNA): TGTGCCACCGTTATAGACAGGGGGCGTTATGAAGCTTTCTTT.

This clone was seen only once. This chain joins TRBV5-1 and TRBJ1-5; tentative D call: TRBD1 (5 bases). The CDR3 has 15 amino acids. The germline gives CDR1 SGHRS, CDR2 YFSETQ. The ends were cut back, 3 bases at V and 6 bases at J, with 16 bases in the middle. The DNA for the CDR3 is TGCGCCAGCAGCTCCAATGGGGGGAATGGTCAGCCCCAGCATTTT. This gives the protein CASSSNGGNGQPQHF.

The CDR3 DNA reads TGTGCCAGCAGCACCACTCAGGGAACCACTGAAGCTTTCTTT. Residues: CASSTTQGTTEAFF. V gene TRBV6-5 combines with J gene TRBJ1-1; possibly TRBD1 for D (5 bases). V was trimmed by 6 bases and J by 4 bases, leaving 15 bases between them. There are 14 residues in the CDR3. Germline loops: CDR1 MNHEY, CDR2 SVGAGI.

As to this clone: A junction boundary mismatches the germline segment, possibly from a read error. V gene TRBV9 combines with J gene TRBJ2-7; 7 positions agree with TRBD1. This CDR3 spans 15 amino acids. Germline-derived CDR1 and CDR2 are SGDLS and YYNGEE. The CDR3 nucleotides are TGTGCCAGCAGCGCAACCGGGACAGTCTCCAACGAGCAGTACTTC. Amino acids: CASSATGTVSNEQYF.

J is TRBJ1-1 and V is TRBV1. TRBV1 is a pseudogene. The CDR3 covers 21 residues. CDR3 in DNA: TGCACCAGCAGCCGGAAGAACACCGGGGGAGGGCATTTTAGGGGGAACACTGAAGCTTTCTTT. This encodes CTSSRKNTGGGHFRGNTEAFF.

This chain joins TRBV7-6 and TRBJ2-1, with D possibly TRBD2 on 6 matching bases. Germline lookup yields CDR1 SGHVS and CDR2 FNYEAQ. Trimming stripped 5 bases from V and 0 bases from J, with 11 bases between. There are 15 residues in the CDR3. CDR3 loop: CASSTGTPSYNEQFF. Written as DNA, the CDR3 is TGTGCCAGCAGCACCGGGACTCCCTCCTACAATGAGCAGTTCTTC.

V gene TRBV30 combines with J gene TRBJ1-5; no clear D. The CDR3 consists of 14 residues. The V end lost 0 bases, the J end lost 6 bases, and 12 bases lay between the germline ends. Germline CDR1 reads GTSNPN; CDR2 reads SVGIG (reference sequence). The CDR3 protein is CAWSVGGGRQPQHF. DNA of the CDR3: TGTGCCTGGAGTGTAGGTGGAGGTCGTCAGCCCCAGCATTTT.

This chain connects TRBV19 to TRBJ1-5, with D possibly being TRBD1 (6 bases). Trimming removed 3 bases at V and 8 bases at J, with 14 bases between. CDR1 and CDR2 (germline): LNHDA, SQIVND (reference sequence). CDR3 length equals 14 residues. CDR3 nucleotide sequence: TGTGCCAGTAGTATTGCACAGGGTGGGGAGCCCCAGCATTTT. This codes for CASSIAQGGEPQHF.

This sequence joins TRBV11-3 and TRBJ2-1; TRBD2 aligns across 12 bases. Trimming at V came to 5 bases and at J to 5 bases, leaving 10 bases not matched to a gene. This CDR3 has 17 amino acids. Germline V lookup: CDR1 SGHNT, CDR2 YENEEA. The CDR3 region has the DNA TGTGCCAGCAGCCCTCACGGCCTAGCGGGGGGGAACAATGAGCAGTTCTTC. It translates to CASSPHGLAGGNNEQFF.

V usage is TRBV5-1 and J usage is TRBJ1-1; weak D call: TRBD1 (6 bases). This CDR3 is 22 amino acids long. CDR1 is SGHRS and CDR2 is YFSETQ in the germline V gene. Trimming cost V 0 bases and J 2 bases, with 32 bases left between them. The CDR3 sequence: CASSLEPPRGQMITPQNTEAFF. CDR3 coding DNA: TGCGCCAGCAGCTTGGAACCCCCCCGCGGACAGATGATAACCCCCCAAAACACTGAAGCTTTCTTT.

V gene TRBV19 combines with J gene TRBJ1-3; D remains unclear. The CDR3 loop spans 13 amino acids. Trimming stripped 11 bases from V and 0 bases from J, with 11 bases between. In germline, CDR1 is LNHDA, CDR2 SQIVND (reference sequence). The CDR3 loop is CAGRHSSGNTIYF. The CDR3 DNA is TGTGCCGGGCGTCATAGCTCTGGAAACACCATATATTTT.

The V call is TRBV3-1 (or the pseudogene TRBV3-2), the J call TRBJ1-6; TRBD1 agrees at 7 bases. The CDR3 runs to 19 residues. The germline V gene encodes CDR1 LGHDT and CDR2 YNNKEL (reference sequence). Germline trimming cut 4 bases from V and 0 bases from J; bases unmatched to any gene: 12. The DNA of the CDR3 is TGTGCCAGCAGCCGACAGGGCACGCGTGTGAGCTCCTATAATTCACCCCTCCACTTT. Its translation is CASSRQGTRVSSYNSPLHF.

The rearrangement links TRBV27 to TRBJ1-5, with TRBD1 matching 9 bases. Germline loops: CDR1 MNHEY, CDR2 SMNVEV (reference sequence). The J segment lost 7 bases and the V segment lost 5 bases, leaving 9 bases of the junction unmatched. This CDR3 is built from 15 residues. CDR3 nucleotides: TGTGCCAGCAGTCTAGCCGGGACAGGGCGCCAGCCCCAGCATTTT. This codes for CASSLAGTGRQPQHF.

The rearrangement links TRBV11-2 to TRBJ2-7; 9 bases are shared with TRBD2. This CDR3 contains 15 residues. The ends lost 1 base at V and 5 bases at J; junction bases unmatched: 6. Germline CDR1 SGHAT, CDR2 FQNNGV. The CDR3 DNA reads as TGTGCCAGCAGCTTAGGGCTAGCGGGGTGGGACGAGCAGTACTTC. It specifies CASSLGLAGWDEQYF.

The CDR3 DNA follows: TGCGCCAGCAGCTTCTTGAGGCAGGGTAATGAAAAACTGTTTTTT. As protein: CASSFLRQGNEKLFF. This chain joins TRBV5-1 and TRBJ1-4, with a tentative D call TRBD1 (5 bases). Germline CDR1 is SGHRS and CDR2 is YFSETQ. V shed 2 bases and J shed 4 bases, with 12 bases lying between them. This CDR3 spans 15 amino acids.

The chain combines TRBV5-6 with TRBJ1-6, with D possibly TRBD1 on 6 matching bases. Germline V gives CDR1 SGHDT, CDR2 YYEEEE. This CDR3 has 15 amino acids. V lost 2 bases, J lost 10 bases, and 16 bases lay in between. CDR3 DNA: TGTGCCAGCAGCTTACAGGGCCGGGGTTTCTCACCCCTCCACTTT. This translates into CASSLQGRGFSPLHF. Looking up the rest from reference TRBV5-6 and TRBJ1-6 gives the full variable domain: DAGVTQSPTHLIKTRGQQVTLRCSPKSGHDTVSWYQQALGQGPQFIFQYYEEEERQRGNFPDRFSGHQFPNYSSELNVNALLLGDSALYLCASSLQGRGFSPLHFGNGTRLTVT.

The CDR3: CASSLIFRAQGYEQYF. The CDR3 DNA reads TGTGCCAGCAGCTTGATCTTCAGGGCCCAGGGCTACGAGCAGTACTTC. The rearrangement links TRBV5-5 to TRBJ2-7; tentative D call: TRBD1 (5 bases). Germline lookup yields CDR1 SGHKS and CDR2 YYEKEE (reference sequence). The CDR3 has 16 residues. Trimming stripped 1 base from V and 3 bases from J, with 17 bases between.

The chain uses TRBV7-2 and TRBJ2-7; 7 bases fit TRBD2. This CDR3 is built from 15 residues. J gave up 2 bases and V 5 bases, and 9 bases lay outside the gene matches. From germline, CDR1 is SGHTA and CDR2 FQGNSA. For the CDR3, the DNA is TGTGCCAGCAGCCCTAGAATCGGGGGGACCTACGAGCAGTACTTC. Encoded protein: CASSPRIGGTYEQYF.

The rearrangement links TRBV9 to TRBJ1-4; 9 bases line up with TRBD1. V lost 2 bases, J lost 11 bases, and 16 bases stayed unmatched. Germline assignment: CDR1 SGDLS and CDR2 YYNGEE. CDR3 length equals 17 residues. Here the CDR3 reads CASSVEPIRDRVDKLFF. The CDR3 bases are TGTGCCAGCAGCGTGGAACCGATCCGGGACAGGGTAGACAAACTGTTTTTT.

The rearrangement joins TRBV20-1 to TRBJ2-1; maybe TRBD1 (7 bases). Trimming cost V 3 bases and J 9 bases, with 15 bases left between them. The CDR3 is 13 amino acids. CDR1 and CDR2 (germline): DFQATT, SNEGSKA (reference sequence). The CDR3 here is CSASDQGGGEQFF. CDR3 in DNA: TGCAGTGCTAGTGACCAGGGGGGAGGTGAGCAGTTCTTC.

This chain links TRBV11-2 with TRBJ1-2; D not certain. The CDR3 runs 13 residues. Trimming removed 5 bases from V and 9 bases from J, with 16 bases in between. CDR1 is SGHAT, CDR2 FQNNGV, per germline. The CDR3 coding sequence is TGTGCCAGCAGCCCCTGGGGAGGGAATCGCTACACCTTC. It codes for CASSPWGGNRYTF.

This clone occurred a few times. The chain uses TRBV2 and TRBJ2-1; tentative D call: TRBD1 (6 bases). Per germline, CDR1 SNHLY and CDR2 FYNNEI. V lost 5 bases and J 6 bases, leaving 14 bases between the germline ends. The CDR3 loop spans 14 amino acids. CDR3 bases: TGTGCCAGCAGTCCTCAGGGGCTCTCCAATGAGCAGTTCTTC. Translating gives CASSPQGLSNEQFF.

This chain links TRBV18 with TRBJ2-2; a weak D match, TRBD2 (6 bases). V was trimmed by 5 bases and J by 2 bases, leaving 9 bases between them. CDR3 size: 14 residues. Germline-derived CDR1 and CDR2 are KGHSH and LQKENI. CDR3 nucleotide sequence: TGTGCCAGCTCATCGGGACTTAACACCGGGGAGCTGTTTTTT. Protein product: CASSSGLNTGELFF.

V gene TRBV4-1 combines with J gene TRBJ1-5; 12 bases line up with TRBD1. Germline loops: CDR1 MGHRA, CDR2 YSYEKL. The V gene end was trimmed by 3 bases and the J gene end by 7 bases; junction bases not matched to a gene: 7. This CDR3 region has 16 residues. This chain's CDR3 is CASSQDSGTGGQPQHF. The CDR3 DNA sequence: TGCGCCAGCAGCCAGGATTCCGGGACAGGGGGCCAGCCCCAGCATTTT.

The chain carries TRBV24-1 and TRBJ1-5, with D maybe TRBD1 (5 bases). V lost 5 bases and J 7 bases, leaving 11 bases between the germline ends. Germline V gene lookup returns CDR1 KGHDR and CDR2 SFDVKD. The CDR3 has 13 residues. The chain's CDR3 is CATSGGGAQPQHF. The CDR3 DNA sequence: TGTGCCACCAGTGGGGGCGGGGCCCAGCCCCAGCATTTT.

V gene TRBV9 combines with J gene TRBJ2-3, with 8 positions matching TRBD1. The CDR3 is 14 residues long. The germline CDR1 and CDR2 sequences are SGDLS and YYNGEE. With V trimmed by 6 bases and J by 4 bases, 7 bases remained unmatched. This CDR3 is CASTPQGAADTQYF. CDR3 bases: TGTGCCAGCACCCCGCAGGGGGCCGCAGATACGCAGTATTTT.

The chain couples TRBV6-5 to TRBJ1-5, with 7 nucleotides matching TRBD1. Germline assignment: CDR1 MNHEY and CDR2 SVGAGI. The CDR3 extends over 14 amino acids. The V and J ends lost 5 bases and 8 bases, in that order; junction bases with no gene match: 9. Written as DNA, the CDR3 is TGTGCCAGCAGTAATTCAGGGGGGTCTAAGCCCCAGCATTTT. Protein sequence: CASSNSGGSKPQHF.